This passage covers 18 T cell receptor beta chains from one sample sequenced in a study of blood T cell repertoires in COVID-19. The assay was immunoSEQ multiplex PCR, and TCRdb's table has in-frame clones only and misses some. The sample lists fewer than 250,000 clones, 65% to 85% occurring once. The sample consisted of PBMCs or T cells enriched from blood (not recorded which). These receptors originate from a woman aged 30 to 39 who had recovered from COVID-19.

The genes are TRBV27 and TRBJ1-4; possible D gene TRBD1, 5 bases. The germline V gene encodes CDR1 MNHEY and CDR2 SMNVEV (reference sequence). V lost 6 bases and J lost 0, with 11 bases in between. This CDR3 comprises 15 residues. CDR3 nucleotide sequence: TGTGCCAGCAGAGCTGGGGCTGCAACTAATGAAAAACTGTTTTTT. Amino acids: CASRAGAATNEKLFF.

The V call is TRBV19, the J call TRBJ2-7; TRBD1 matches at 8 bases. Looked up from germline, CDR1 is LNHDA and CDR2 is SQIVND (reference sequence). The CDR3 consists of 17 residues. The trim removed 6 bases at V and 2 bases at J, leaving 15 bases unmatched. The CDR3 nucleotides are TGTGCCAGTAGCAGACAGGGGATCGGTTTTGTAACCTACGAGCAGTACTTC. It encodes CASSRQGIGFVTYEQYF.

The rearrangement joins TRBV18 to TRBJ1-1; tentatively, D is TRBD1 (5 bases). This CDR3 is 14 amino acids long. Per the germline V gene, CDR1 is KGHSH and CDR2 is LQKENI. V lost 4 bases and J 5 bases, leaving 14 bases between the germline ends. CDR3 protein: CASSRPRGGTEAFF. The DNA for the CDR3 is TGTGCCAGCTCACGTCCCCGGGGGGGGACTGAAGCTTTCTTT.

The V call is TRBV29-1, the J call TRBJ2-3, with D maybe TRBD2 (6 bases). The CDR3 has 16 residues. Deletions cut 3 bases from V and 5 bases from J, with 21 bases between. The germline CDR1 and CDR2 sequences are SQVTM and ANQGSEA. As DNA, the CDR3 is TGCAGCGTTGAGAAGCGGAAAGCGGGCGAGGTAGATACGCAGTATTTT. Protein product: CSVEKRKAGEVDTQYF.

V is TRBV6-5 and J is TRBJ1-3; weak D call: TRBD1 (5 bases). CDR3 size: 15 residues. With 6 bases removed from V and 0 bases from J, the gap between germline ends came to 12 bases. The V gene's germline CDR1 is MNHEY and CDR2 SVGAGI. The CDR3 DNA is TGTGCCAGCAGGCTCGACAGTAACTCTGGAAACACCATATATTTT. Translated, it gives CASRLDSNSGNTIYF.

V is TRBV29-1 and J is TRBJ2-7; TRBD1 matches at 10 bases. This CDR3 spans 14 amino acids. Losses at the gene ends were 7 bases for V and 6 bases for J; bases not matched to a gene: 12. CDR1 and CDR2 from the germline V gene are SQVTM and ANQGSEA. CDR3: CSGVPLGQGGEQYF. CDR3 nucleotides: TGCAGCGGTGTACCCCTCGGACAGGGGGGCGAGCAGTACTTC.

The chain recombines TRBV7-2 with TRBJ1-2, with 7 bases that match TRBD1. Per the germline V gene, CDR1 is SGHTA and CDR2 is FQGNSA. With 5 bases clipped from V and 3 bases from J, the junction kept 9 bases outside the gene matches. The length of the CDR3 is 15 residues. DNA of the CDR3: TGTGCCAGCAGCCCCGGCGGACAGGAGCACTATGGCTACACCTTC. Its protein is CASSPGGQEHYGYTF.

This chain joins TRBV19 and TRBJ2-2; the D gene is possibly TRBD2 (6 bases). V was clipped by 7 bases and J by 5 bases, with 17 bases between them. The CDR3 has 15 residues. The germline V gene encodes CDR1 LNHDA and CDR2 SQIVND (reference sequence). In DNA, the CDR3 is TGTGCCAGTACGGAGGCTAGCGTAAGAACCGGGGAGCTGTTTTTT. This encodes CASTEASVRTGELFF.

The V and J genes are TRBV3-1 (or the pseudogene TRBV3-2) and TRBJ2-1, with D maybe TRBD2 (6 bases). V was clipped by 4 bases and J by 8 bases, with 15 bases between them. Germline-derived CDR1 and CDR2 are LGHDT and YNNKEL (reference sequence). This CDR3 comprises 14 residues. The CDR3 sequence is CASSPPDYLYEQFF. In DNA, the CDR3 is TGTGCCAGCAGCCCCCCGGACTACTTATATGAGCAGTTCTTC.

The chain has TRBV28 and TRBJ2-5; 9 bases map to TRBD2. This CDR3 has 16 residues. V lost 6 bases and J lost 2; bases outside the gene matches: 10. Germline CDR1 and CDR2: MDHEN and SYDVKM. The CDR3 region is CASSHTLAGEQETQYF. The CDR3 coding sequence is TGTGCCAGCAGCCATACCTTAGCGGGGGAGCAAGAGACCCAGTACTTC.

The sample holds one count of this clone. The rearrangement joins TRBV30 to TRBJ1-3; D gene uncertain. This CDR3 spans 15 amino acids. Deletions cut 0 bases from V and 2 bases from J, with 11 bases between. The germline gives CDR1 GTSNPN, CDR2 SVGIG (reference sequence). CDR3 DNA sequence: TGTGCCTGGAGTGTACAAGATCGGGCTGGAAACACCATATATTTT. The encoded protein is CAWSVQDRAGNTIYF.

This chain joins TRBV11-2 and TRBJ2-7; D is uncertain. The germline V gene has CDR1 SGHAT and CDR2 FQNNGV. The CDR3 is 11 amino acids. Trimming pared 5 bases from V and 7 bases from J, leaving 9 bases between. The CDR3 DNA reads as TGTGCCAGCAGCCATGCGCGGGAGCAGTACGTC. It specifies CASSHAREQYV.

V gene TRBV6-4 combines with J gene TRBJ1-5; D is undetermined. Trimming cost V 6 bases and J 2 bases, with 17 bases left between them. This CDR3 is 16 amino acids long. The V gene's germline CDR1 is MRHNA and CDR2 SNTAGT. CDR3 residues: CASRVNRTRRNQPQHF. The CDR3 bases are TGTGCCAGCAGAGTAAATCGGACTCGTCGCAATCAGCCCCAGCATTTT.

This clone was counted once. The genes are TRBV13 and TRBJ2-7, with D perhaps TRBD2 (6 bases). CDR3 length: 14 residues. The V end lost 5 bases, the J end lost 4 bases, and 15 bases lay between the germline ends. Germline loops: CDR1 PRHDT, CDR2 FYEKMQ (reference sequence). The CDR3 here is CASSRKISGYEQYF. The CDR3 region has the DNA TGTGCCAGCAGCAGGAAGATTAGCGGTTACGAGCAGTACTTC.

This sequence joins TRBV19 and TRBJ2-5; D may be TRBD2 (5 bases). The V end lost 3 bases, the J end lost 5 bases, and 10 bases lay between the germline ends. CDR1 is LNHDA, CDR2 SQIVND, per germline (reference sequence). The length of the CDR3 is 13 residues. Here the CDR3 reads CASSISRTETQYF. The CDR3 DNA reads TGTGCCAGTAGTATTTCCCGGACTGAGACCCAGTACTTC.

The chain is built from TRBV18 and TRBJ2-1; D is uncertain. V lost 3 bases and J 7 bases, leaving 10 bases between the germline ends. CDR1 is KGHSH and CDR2 is LQKENI in the germline V gene. The CDR3 spans 13 residues. The chain's CDR3 is CASSPPGINEQFF. DNA for the CDR3: TGTGCCAGCTCACCCCCAGGTATAAATGAGCAGTTCTTC.

The gene calls are TRBV9 and TRBJ2-2; perhaps TRBD1 as D (5 bases). The CDR3 contains 16 residues. V was pared by 4 bases and J by 3 bases, with 16 bases between. The germline V gene has CDR1 SGDLS and CDR2 YYNGEE. This CDR3 is CASSPYLGAHTGELFF. The CDR3 nucleotides read TGTGCCAGCAGCCCCTACCTAGGGGCGCACACCGGGGAGCTGTTTTTT.

This chain uses TRBV5-1 with TRBJ1-4, with 10 bases matching TRBD1. This CDR3 contains 15 residues. J was trimmed by 8 bases and V by 4 bases; bases with no gene match: 8. CDR1 is SGHRS, CDR2 YFSETQ, per germline. The CDR3 reads CASSQTGTGAEKLFF. The CDR3 DNA follows: TGCGCCAGCAGCCAAACCGGGACAGGGGCCGAAAAACTGTTTTTT.